This T cell receptor beta chain is from a study of cytomegalovirus exposure and HLA in healthy donors (TCRdb year 2017). Notes on the research overall: An earlier analysis of under 600 of the donors reported more than 250 Gb of sequence data and around 120 million unique TCR beta sequences from about 179 million T cells. Approximately 330 gigabases of sequencing data and around 85 million unique TCR sequences made up an early release that covered around 640 HLA-typed donors. Of the roughly 390 genotyped donors, approximately 82% fell in the genetic ancestry cluster associated with self-reported Caucasian donors. The study aimed to test whether cataloging public T cell receptors could reveal signatures of past pathogen exposure. The study profiled the T cell repertoires of 500 to 800 subjects by immunosequencing and related them to cytomegalovirus serostatus. Along with the approximately 700-subject first cohort, a separate validation cohort of some 130 different subjects was used. High-throughput TCR immunosequencing, statistical association of individual TCRs with disease status, and machine learning were combined to predict cytomegalovirus infection status. To study patterns of TCR occurrence, a later analysis re-analyzed previously published TCR beta repertoires from hundreds of donors and added high-resolution HLA genotyping. The later analysis used no new phenotypic data to find candidate immune exposures, relying instead on TCR beta sequences and their occurrence across donors. An earlier analysis of fewer than 700 of the donors applied high-throughput TCR beta sequencing to assess whether each TCR beta V gene segment acted as functional or pseudogenic. Donor age, sex, ethnicity and CMV serostatus were compiled alongside the repertoire data. In a later genetic analysis, genome-wide SNP genotypes for about 65% of the roughly 700 donors were used, and that subset was treated as a discovery cohort. All discovery cohort repertoires had been generated on a single sequencing platform. Class I and class II HLA loci were covered by the typing at four-digit resolution. The number of typed donors differed by locus: roughly 620-640 for A, B, C, DRB1 and DQB1; some 500 for DQA1; over 600 for DPA1; and 400 to 480 for DPB1. Roughly five DR-DQ haplotypes were handled as single units for association and clustering because linkage in the cohort was strong. Across 300 to 400 genotyped donors of the cohort, an average of roughly 200,000 unique TCR beta nucleotide sequences per donor were sequenced, and roughly a sixth of those sequences were non-productive. Study-level results and caveats: Only TCR beta chains were sequenced in this cohort, and the absence of alpha or paired-chain data limited detectable features. Some IMGT-functional V segments, including TRBV6-2 and TRBV6-3, could not be told apart with the 87-base-pair reads, so those segments were excluded. Correlated functional status among segregating V segments might reflect linkage disequilibrium, but an unknown experimental factor could not be ruled out. Sequencing depth was assumed to be roughly uniform across donors in the presence/absence analyses, though that assumption may not hold. Most TCR sequences were seen in very few donors, while some public TCRs were found in many individuals. It was suggested by the authors that the approach could potentially be generalized to other disease states and immunological phenotypes. CMV serostatus was the only immune exposure information available for the cohort. A cluster of highly shared sequence variants was judged likely to be a technical artifact of the sequencing pipeline. A few of the identified cytomegalovirus-associated TCR beta chains were confirmed in vitro to be specific for cytomegalovirus antigens. According to a later analysis, TCR association rates differed among HLA loci, with DRB1 alleles showing the most associated TCRs and HLA-C alleles showing the fewest. V-gene and J-gene trimming of TCR beta chains was associated with a missense DCLRE1C variant in a later genetic analysis, and the association was replicated in an independent cohort. Compared with the roughly 670-donor mean, donors in an Asian-associated ancestry cluster had fewer N-insertions in productive TCRs, according to a later genetic analysis. In a later analysis, HLA-associated TCR beta chains showed more clonal expansion and lower generation probabilities than non-associated chains that were equally common. Because HLA typing was missing for some donors at each locus, association tests included only the typed subset. The study listed approximately 150 TCR beta chains as associated with cytomegalovirus. A further reported finding was that TCR beta sequences accurately predicted the HLA-A and HLA-B alleles for most subjects in the first cohort. In a later analysis, several top co-occurrence clusters were reported to appear linked to parvovirus B19, influenza, CMV and Epstein-Barr virus. Most CMV-associated TCR beta chains appeared to be HLA-restricted in a later analysis, and the HLA associations seemed to be driven largely by CMV exposure. Roughly 17 rarely observed V segments, including chromosome 9 orphons, were excluded from the earlier analysis of several hundred of the donors because counts were too low. In both the original and validation cohorts, the classifier was reported to diagnose cytomegalovirus status with high specificity and sensitivity. Broadly in line with IMGT annotations, most TCR beta V segments showed up in productive rearrangements about 87% or about 30% of the time in an earlier analysis of 587 of the donors. When HLA alleles, especially DR and DQ, strongly co-occurred, attributing TCR associations to individual alleles was difficult. At a false discovery rate of 0.05, a later analysis linked 16,000 or so TCR beta sequences to specific HLA alleles.

On this clone: The target of this receptor is not known. Per-nucleotide qualities are absent, and no much larger clonotype sits a single base away.

As encoded in the germline V gene, CDR1 is SGHTA while CDR2 is FQGNSA. Including cysteine and phenylalanine, the CDR3 has 15 amino acids. Solely the CDR3 DNA is kept, with 45 bases framed from the first base. V sheds 4 bases and J sheds 3 bases, leaving 12 bases between their ends. The cohort consisted of hundreds of healthy bone marrow donors. All cohort members were sampled while nominally healthy, although unrecorded immune exposures were likely present. The donor tested CMV seronegative, placing the donor among the 350 or so seronegative members of the cohort. Every donor gave a peripheral blood sample, and the peripheral blood mononuclear cells from that sample were used for TCR beta sequencing. The Qiagen DNeasy Blood Extraction Kit was used to extract genomic DNA from the blood cell samples. Receptor libraries were prepared by the immunoSEQ multiplex PCR assay. For the multiplex PCR, a mixture combining 60 forward primers for TCR Vbeta segments and 13 reverse primers for TCR Jbeta segments was used. Amplification of the CDR3 region of rearranged TCR beta genes was performed with a multiplex PCR assay on genomic DNA. The amplified TCR beta libraries were sequenced on the Illumina HiSeq System as 87-base-pair reads. In the source study's methods: A later analysis tallied tens of millions of unique TCR beta chains across the 610 or so repertoires, and approximately 12 million of those chains were shared by two or more donors. Raw reads were error-corrected and collapsed into unique sequences by a nearest-neighbor algorithm in which closely related sequences were merged to remove PCR and sequencing errors. To assign V, D and J gene segments, CDR3 sequences were aligned to IMGT reference sequences. Each retained sequence needed at least a six-nucleotide match to both a V gene segment and a J gene segment. A rearrangement was called productive if the CDR3 had no stop codons and remained in frame with V and J, and every other rearrangement was called non-productive. CDR3 was defined by IMGT convention, running from the second conserved V-encoded cysteine to the conserved J-encoded phenylalanine. The earlier analysis of 587 of the donors excluded sequences that lacked an unambiguous match to a single V gene segment. In an earlier analysis of a few hundred of the donors, a V segment was called functional when productive rearrangements were above 56.7%, and segregating when the standard deviation between donors exceeded 5%. A statistical classification framework was built for diagnosing cytomegalovirus status from the catalog of TCR beta chain sequences. In a later analysis, V and J genes were assigned by comparing TCR nucleotide sequences against IMGT/GENE-DB human TR gene sequences. In a later analysis, CDR3 sequences and most-parsimonious VDJ recombination scenarios were assigned using the TCRdist pipeline. A later analysis defined each TCR beta chain by its CDR3 amino acid sequence plus V-gene family, and excluded reads lacking a unique V-gene family. In a later analysis, 500 to 700 highly shared, low-generation-probability nucleotide sequences were removed to address suspected cross-contamination and a sequencing artifact. A later analysis calculated a clonal expansion index for each public chain from normalized within-repertoire ranks of inferred template counts. In a later analysis, generation probabilities were computed with a VDJ recombination model fitted to out-of-frame rearrangements, and the resulting probabilities were checked against IGoR. A later analysis scored TCR-TCR, TCR-HLA and TCR-CMV co-occurrence with hypergeometric tests, applying a repertoire-size bias correction to TCR pairs. A later analysis estimated false discovery rates by permuting HLA or CMV assignments 20 times. In a later analysis, co-occurring TCRs were grouped using DBSCAN, and TCRdist sequence similarity was added for clustering within HLA-allele-positive subsets. For co-occurrence clustering, repertoires with fewer than 30,000 or more than 120,000 public chains were excluded, along with roughly 5 repertoires with anomalous nucleotide sharing. Sourced from immuneACCESS, this table was stored by TCRdb with only in-frame sequences that have V and J called. A share of the clones is absent; for the studies checked, an unresolved V gene accounts for under half, and the remainder has no known explanation. Clone size and V and J calls were adopted from that table, with D and trimming inferred from the DNA. The sample yields some 190,000 clones; more than 75% were counted once. Together, the top ten hold around 1.4% of the sample.

The sample was PBMCs. The chain is made from TRBV7-2 and TRBJ2-2; TRBD2 might be the D gene, on 5 matching bases. The source of this sequence is a man younger than 40 in good health and CMV-seronegative. Here is the DNA: TGTGCCAGCAGCTCCCAACTGAGGGACACCGGGGAGCTGTTTTTT. Its translation is CASSSQLRDTGELFF. Reference TRBV7-2 and TRBJ2-2 genes cover what lies past the CDR3, so the full variable domain is GAGVSQSPSNKVTEKGKDVELRCDPISGHTALYWYRQSLGQGLEFLIYFQGNSAPDKSGLPSDRFSAERTGGSVSTLTIQRTQQEDSAVYLCASSSQLRDTGELFFGEGSRLTVL.